This T cell receptor (beta chain) was retrieved from a study of blood T cells in healthy people across ages. Study-wide points: Total diversity from one million sequenced T cells was likely underestimated. A conclusive naive versus antigen-experienced comparison was prevented by the unsorted PBMCs.

Then a second PCR, running roughly 7 to 11 cycles, was carried out with a sample-barcoded 5' primer and a J-beta primer mix. Every sample gave at least 2.5 million paired-end reads containing CDR3. MiXCR, applied by TCRdb to the 5' RACE reads, yields one record per CDR3 protein. Of roughly 640,000 distinct CDR3 sequences listed, approximately 30% are singletons. The CDR3 contains 15 residues. The germline V gene has CDR1 SGHTA and CDR2 FQGTGA. After removal of 4 bases from V and 2 bases from J, the junction contained 4 bases not matched to a gene. In its sample, this clonotype was seen many times. Its antigen is as yet unknown.

The genes are TRBV7-3 and TRBJ2-1; 8 nucleotides align to TRBD2. The sequenced material came from blood. This TCR came from a woman of 80 years or more in good health. CDR3 residues: CASSYSGGTYNEQFF. The CDR3 nucleotides read TGTGCCAGCAGCTACAGCGGGGGAACCTACAATGAGCAGTTCTTC.